Below, one T cell receptor beta chain is given with its context. This sample is drawn from a study of blood T cell repertoires in COVID-19. TCRdb keeps only in-frame clones here, not all; method: immunoSEQ multiplex PCR. The table records about 260,000 clones, around 88% of them present only once. The CDR3 covers 15 residues. V lost 5 bases, J lost 4 bases, and 8 bases stayed unmatched. CDR1 is LGHNA and CDR2 is YSLEER in the germline V gene. This clonotype was sampled from a man aged 25-45 years with active or convalescent COVID-19. The chain recombines TRBV4-3 with TRBJ2-7; 10 bases align to TRBD1. The sequencing sample was made of peripheral blood. This chain's CDR3 is CASSKARTGGYEQYF. The CDR3 DNA follows: TGCGCCAGCAGCAAAGCCAGGACAGGGGGGTACGAGCAGTACTTC.